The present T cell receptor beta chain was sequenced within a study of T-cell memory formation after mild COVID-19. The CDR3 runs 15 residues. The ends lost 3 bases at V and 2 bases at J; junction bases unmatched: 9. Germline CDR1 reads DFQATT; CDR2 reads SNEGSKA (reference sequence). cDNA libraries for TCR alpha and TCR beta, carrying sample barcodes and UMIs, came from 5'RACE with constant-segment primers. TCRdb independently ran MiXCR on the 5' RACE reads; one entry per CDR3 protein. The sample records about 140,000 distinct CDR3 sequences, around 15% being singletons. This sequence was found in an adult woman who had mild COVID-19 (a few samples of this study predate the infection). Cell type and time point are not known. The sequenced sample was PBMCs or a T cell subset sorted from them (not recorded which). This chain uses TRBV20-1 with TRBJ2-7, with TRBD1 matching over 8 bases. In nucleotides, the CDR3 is TGCAGTGCTAGTGGTTCGCAGGGGGCTGCCTACGAGCAGTACTTC. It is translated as CSASGSQGAAYEQYF.